The clone carrying this TCR beta chain was seen more than once but under ten times. Its antigen is unidentified. The source of the sample is a study of identical twins. Broader study findings: For cord blood, abundant beta clonotypes had fewer insertions, unlike memory repertoires, which showed none.

Using its own MiXCR run on the 5' RACE reads, TCRdb lists one record per CDR3 protein. This table has over 500,000 distinct CDR3 sequences, under 25% appearing once. Germline CDR1 reads SGDLS; CDR2 reads YYNGEE. The CDR3 is 14 amino acids. V dropped 3 bases and J dropped 4 bases, with 10 bases sitting between them. Donors were all healthy Caucasians. The sample was also reused in another study, on T cells expressing NK-cell markers. Per that study: Seven donors tested HCMV-seropositive and one tested seronegative among the eight sequenced. Dominant NKG2C+ clonotypes in a handful of donors made up 1.0-7.0% of CD8+ T cells.

The chain combines TRBV9 with TRBJ2-2; D assignment may be TRBD1 or TRBD2 (5 bases each). Sequenced material: CD4+ T cells sorted from blood. This sequence was found in a woman between 18 and 30 years old in good health. The CDR3 here is CASSERGGTGELFF. The CDR3 nucleotides are TGTGCCAGCAGCGAGAGGGGCGGCACCGGGGAGCTGTTTTTT.